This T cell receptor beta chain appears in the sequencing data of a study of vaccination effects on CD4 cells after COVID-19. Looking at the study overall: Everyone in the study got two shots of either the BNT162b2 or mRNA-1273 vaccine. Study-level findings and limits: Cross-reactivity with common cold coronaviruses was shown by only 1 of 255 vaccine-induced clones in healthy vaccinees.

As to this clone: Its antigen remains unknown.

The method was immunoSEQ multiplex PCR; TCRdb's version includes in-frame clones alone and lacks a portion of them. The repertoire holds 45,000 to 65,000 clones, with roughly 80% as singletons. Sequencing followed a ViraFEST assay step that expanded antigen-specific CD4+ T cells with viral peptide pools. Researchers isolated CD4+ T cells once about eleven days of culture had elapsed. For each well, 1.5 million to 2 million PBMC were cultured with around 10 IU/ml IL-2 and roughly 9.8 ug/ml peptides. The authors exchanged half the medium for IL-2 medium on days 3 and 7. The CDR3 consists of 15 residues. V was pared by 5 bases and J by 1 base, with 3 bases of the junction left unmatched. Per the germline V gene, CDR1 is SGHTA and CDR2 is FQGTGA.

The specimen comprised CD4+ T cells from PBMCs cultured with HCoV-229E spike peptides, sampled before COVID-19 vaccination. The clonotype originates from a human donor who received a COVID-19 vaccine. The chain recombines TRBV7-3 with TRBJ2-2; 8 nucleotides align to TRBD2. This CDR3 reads CASSQTSGNTGELFF. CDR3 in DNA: TGTGCCAGCAGCCAAACTAGCGGGAACACCGGGGAGCTGTTTTTT. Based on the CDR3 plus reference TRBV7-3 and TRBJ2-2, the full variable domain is GAGVSQTPSNKVTEKGKYVELRCDPISGHTALYWYRQSLGQGPEFLIYFQGTGAADDSGLPNDRFFAVRPEGSVSTLKIQRTERGDSAVYLCASSQTSGNTGELFFGEGSRLTVL.